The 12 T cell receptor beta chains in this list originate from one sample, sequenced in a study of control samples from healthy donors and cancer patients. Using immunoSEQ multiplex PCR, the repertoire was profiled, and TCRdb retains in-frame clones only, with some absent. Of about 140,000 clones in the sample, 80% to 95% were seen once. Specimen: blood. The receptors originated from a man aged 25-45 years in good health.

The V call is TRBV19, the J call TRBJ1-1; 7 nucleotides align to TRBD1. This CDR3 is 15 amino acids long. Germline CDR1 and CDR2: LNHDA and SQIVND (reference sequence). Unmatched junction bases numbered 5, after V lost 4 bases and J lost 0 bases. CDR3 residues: CASSTGTEMNTEAFF. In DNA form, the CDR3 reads TGTGCCAGTAGTACCGGGACAGAAATGAACACTGAAGCTTTCTTT.

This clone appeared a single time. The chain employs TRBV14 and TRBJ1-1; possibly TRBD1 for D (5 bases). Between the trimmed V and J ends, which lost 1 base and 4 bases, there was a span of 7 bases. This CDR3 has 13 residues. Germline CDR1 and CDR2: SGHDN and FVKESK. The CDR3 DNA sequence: TGTGCCAGCAGCCAAGGTGGGGCCACTGAAGCTTTCTTT. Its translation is CASSQGGATEAFF.

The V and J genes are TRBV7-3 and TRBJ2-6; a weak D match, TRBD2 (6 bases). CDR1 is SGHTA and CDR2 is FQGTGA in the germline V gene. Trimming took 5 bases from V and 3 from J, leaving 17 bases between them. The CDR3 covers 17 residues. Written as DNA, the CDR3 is TGTGCCAGCAGCCTTCTCAGGGCGGGGAGTGGGGCCAACGTCCTGACTTTC. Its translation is CASSLLRAGSGANVLTF.

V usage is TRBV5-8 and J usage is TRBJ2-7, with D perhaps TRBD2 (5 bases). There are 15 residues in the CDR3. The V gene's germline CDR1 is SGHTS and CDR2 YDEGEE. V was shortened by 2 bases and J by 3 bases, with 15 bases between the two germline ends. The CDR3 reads CASSFRIGEGYEQYF. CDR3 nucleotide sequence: TGTGCCAGCAGCTTTCGCATAGGAGAGGGCTACGAGCAGTACTTC.

The chain's CDR3 is CASSQLDSNQPQHF. CDR3 DNA: TGTGCCAGCAGTCAGCTGGATAGCAATCAGCCCCAGCATTTT. V usage is TRBV2 and J usage is TRBJ1-5; D is ambiguous. With 5 bases removed from V and 0 bases from J, the gap between germline ends came to 8 bases. The length of the CDR3 is 14 residues. Germline CDR1 is SNHLY and CDR2 is FYNNEI.

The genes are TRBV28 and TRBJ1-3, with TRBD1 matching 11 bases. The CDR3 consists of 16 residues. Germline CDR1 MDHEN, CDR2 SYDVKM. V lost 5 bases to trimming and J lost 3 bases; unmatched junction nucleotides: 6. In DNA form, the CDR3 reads TGTGCCAGCAGTCTCCGGACAGGGGGCTTTGGAAACACCATATATTTT. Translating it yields CASSLRTGGFGNTIYF.

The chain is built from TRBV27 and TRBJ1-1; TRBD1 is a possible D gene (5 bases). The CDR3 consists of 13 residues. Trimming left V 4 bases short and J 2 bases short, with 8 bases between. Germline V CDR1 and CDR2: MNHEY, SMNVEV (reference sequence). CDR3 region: CASSYGANTEAFF. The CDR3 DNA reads TGTGCCAGCAGTTACGGGGCAAACACTGAAGCTTTCTTT.

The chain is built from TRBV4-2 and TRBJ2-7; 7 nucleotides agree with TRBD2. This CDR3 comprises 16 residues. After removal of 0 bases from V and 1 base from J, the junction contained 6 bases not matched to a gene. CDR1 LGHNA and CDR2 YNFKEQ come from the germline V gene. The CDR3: CASSQEPSGTSYEQYF. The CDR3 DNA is TGTGCCAGCAGCCAAGAGCCTAGCGGAACATCCTACGAGCAGTACTTC.

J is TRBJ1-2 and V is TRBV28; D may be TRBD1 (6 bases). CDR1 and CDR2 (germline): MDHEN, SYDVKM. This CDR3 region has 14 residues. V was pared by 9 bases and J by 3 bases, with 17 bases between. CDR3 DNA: TGTGCCAGTAAACAACAGGGATATGACTATGGCTACACCTTC. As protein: CASKQQGYDYGYTF.

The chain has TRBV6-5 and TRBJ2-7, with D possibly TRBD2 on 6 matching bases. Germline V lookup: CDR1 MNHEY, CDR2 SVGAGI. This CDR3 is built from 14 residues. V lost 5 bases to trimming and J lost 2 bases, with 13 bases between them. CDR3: CASSSRRGTYEQYF. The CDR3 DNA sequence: TGTGCCAGCAGTAGCCGGCGGGGTACCTACGAGCAGTACTTC.

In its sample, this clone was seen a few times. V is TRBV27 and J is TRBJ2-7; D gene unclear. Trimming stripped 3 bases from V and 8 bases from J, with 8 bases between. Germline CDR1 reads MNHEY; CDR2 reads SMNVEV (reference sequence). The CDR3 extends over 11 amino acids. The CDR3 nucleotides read TGTGCCAGCAGTTTCGGACGCCAGCAGTACTTC. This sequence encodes CASSFGRQQYF.

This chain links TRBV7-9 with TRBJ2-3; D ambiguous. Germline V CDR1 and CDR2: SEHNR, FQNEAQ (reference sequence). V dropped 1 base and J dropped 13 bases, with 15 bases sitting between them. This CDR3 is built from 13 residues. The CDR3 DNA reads TGTGCCAGCAGCTTAGGAGTAGGGTCATGGGAGTATTTT. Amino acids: CASSLGVGSWEYF.